The entry that follows covers one T cell receptor beta chain sequence. Its antigen remains undetermined. Base qualities are missing; no much larger clone stands one base away. At the DNA level, this CDR3 is encoded by other sequences in the same sample as well. V gives up 3 bases and J gives up 1 base, and the segment between their germline ends measures 9 bases. The CDR3 covers 14 residues, taking in both the cysteine and the phenylalanine. The sequence is cut down to CDR3 DNA, 42 bases in frame from base 1. CDR1 and CDR2, per the germline V gene (reference sequence), are SEHNR and FQNEAQ. Libraries came from the immunoSEQ multiplex PCR assay. RNA was extracted from all samples and reverse transcribed into cDNA as template for TCR sequencing. SuperScript III was used to make first-strand cDNA, primed with a 2:1 mix of oligo-dT and random hexamers. A synthetic immune receptor repertoire was used to gauge amplification bias, and whatever bias remained was removed computationally. The paper's data handling went like this. Raw reads were preprocessed to remove errors, and CDR3 was defined by IMGT conventions from the conserved cysteine to phenylalanine. Clonality was calculated as 1 minus Shannon entropy normalized by log2 of the number of productive unique TCRs. Whether each scalp clone was CD4 or CD8 was inferred by checking scalp TCRbeta sequences against the CD4 and CD8 repertoires from sorted blood. Drawn from immuneACCESS, this table holds only the in-frame rearrangements with V and J called that TCRdb kept. Clones are partly lost; checked studies trace under half to an unresolved V gene and leave the rest unexplained. The DNA gave D and trimming, while V, J and clone size come from that table. Within this sample are 6,500 to 10,000 clones, with around three fifths of them counted one time only. The ten largest clonotypes hold 13% of the sample.

This entry is derived from a study of CD8+ T cells in alopecia areata (dated by TCRdb to 2016 to 2019). About the investigation overall: Treated patients were enrolled in an open-label pilot trial of oral tofacitinib at 5 to 10 mg twice daily for moderate-to-severe alopecia areata. TCRbeta CDR3 regions were amplified by immunoSEQ multiplex PCR using 35 Vbeta forward and 13 Jbeta reverse primers. The study used high-throughput TCRbeta sequencing to examine T cell clonal expansion in alopecia areata, in both the C3H/HeJ mouse model and human patients. On the human side, TCRbeta sequencing was run on scalp tissue and on sorted CD4+ and CD8+ peripheral blood T cells from healthy controls and from alopecia areata patients with either patchy or totalis/universalis disease. Patients stayed on tofacitinib for 6 to 18 months and then had 6 months of follow-up off drug so that delayed response and recurrence could be assessed. Clonality in the scalp was compared among normal scalp (n=4), patchy alopecia areata scalp (n=8), and alopecia totalis/universalis scalp (n=8). Biopsies were taken from tofacitinib-treated patients at baseline and again at 4 and 24 weeks into treatment, and several of those patients also had a later scalp biopsy. RNA was obtained with the PAXgene miRNA kit for fixed scalp, the miRNeasy kit for PBMCs, and the RNeasy kit for mouse skin.

This sample's time point label indicates: baseline before oral tofacitinib. Lesional scalp punch biopsies and peripheral blood were collected from alopecia areata patients. Human scalp biopsies went straight into PAXgene tissue containers for immediate fixation. On the study overall, not on this receptor specifically: Unlike mouse skin, which is dominated by gammadelta T cells, normal human skin has resident alphabeta T cells that are also sequenced, and this complicates analysis of the scalp TCR repertoire. Lesional scalp, especially in alopecia totalis/universalis, showed higher clonality and more expanded CD8+ clones than normal scalp, suggesting antigenic drive. Shared TCR sequences between patients were less evident than in mice, which may be partly attributable to HLA diversity in the patient population.

The origin of this receptor is a human donor with alopecia areata. The rearrangement combines TRBV7-9 with TRBJ2-5, with the D gene call left open. The specimen was skin, collected at week 0. The CDR3 region has the sequence CASSFTEVQETQYF. The base sequence is TGTGCCAGCAGCTTCACAGAAGTCCAAGAGACCCAGTACTTC.